This T cell receptor (beta chain) derives from a study of cytomegalovirus exposure and HLA in healthy donors. Study overall: Inside one of the first data releases sat 85 million or so unique TCRs taken from HLA-typed donors.

V lost 6 bases and J lost 6; bases outside the gene matches: 14. Germline V gene sequence: CDR1 SGHNT, CDR2 YYREEE (reference sequence). The CDR3 is 16 residues long. Worth noting for this clone: The antigen remains undetermined.

PCR was performed using 60 Vbeta and 13 Jbeta primers. Clones were read by immunoSEQ multiplex PCR, and TCRdb kept only the in-frame ones, dropping some. Here the sample spans over 150,000 clones, roughly 65% being singletons. General study findings and limits: Researchers catalogued under 200 TCR beta chains as cytomegalovirus-associated.

The TCR originated in a woman between 18 and 29 years old in good health and CMV-seropositive. The chain couples TRBV5-4 to TRBJ2-7; 11 nucleotides line up with TRBD2. The sample was PBMCs. CDR3 DNA sequence: TGTGCCAGCATCCTCCAAATAGCGGGAGGGCCGTCCGAGCAGTACTTC. Amino acids: CASILQIAGGPSEQYF.